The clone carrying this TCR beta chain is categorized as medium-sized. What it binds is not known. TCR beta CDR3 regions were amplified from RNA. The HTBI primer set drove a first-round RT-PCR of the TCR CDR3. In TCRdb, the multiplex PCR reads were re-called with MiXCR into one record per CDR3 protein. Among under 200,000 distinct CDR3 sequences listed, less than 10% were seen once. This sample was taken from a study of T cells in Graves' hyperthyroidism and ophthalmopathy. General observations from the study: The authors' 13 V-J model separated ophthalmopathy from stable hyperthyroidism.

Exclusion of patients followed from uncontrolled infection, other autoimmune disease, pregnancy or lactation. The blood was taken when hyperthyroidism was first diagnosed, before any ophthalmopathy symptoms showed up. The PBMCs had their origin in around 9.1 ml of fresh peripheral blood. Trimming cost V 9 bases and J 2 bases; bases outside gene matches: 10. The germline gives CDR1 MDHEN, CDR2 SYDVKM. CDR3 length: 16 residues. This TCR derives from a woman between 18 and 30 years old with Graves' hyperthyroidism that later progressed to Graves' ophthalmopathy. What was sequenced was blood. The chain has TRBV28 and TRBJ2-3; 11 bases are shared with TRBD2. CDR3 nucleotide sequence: TGTGCCAGTACCCACCTAGCGGGGGGACACACAGATACGCAGTATTTT. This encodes CASTHLAGGHTDTQYF.